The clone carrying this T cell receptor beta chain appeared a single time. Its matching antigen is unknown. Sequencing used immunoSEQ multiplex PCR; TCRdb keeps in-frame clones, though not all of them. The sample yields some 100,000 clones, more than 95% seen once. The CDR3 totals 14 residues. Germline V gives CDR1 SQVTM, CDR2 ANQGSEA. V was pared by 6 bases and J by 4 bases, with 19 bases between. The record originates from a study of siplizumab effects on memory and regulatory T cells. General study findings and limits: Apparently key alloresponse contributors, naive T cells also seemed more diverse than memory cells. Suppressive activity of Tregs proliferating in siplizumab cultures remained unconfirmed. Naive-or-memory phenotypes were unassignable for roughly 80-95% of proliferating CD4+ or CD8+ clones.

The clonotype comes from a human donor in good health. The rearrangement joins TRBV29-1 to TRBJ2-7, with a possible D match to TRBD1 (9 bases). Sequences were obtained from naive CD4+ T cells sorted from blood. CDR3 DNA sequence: TGCAGCGTGATAGCGGGGACAGGGCCTTACGAGCAGTACTTC. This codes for CSVIAGTGPYEQYF.